The next 15 T cell receptor beta chains were all read from a single sample in a study of a mutant IDH1 vaccine in newly diagnosed glioma. Time point reported: week 11, during vaccination. The vaccine gave 300 ug of a 20-mer mutant IDH1 peptide subcutaneously per dose. Some clones are missing from TCRdb's copy, which holds only in-frame ones; the method was immunoSEQ multiplex PCR. This sample carries 34,000 or so clones, around 78% of them seen once, and the ten largest clones take about 24%. Their antigen targets remain unknown. The specimen comprised PBMCs, sampled from a glioma patient whose treatment included an IDH1 peptide vaccine. The receptors derive from a man aged 30-40 years with glioma.

The chain links TRBV30 to TRBJ2-1, with a tentative D call TRBD1 (6 bases). Trimming shortened V by 2 bases and J by 10 bases, and 15 bases separated the two germline ends. The CDR3 totals 13 residues. CDR1 and CDR2 (germline): GTSNPN, SVGIG (reference sequence). Written as DNA, the CDR3 is TGTGCCTGGAGTCCAGGCACCCAGGGGGAGCAGTTCTTC. Translation gives CAWSPGTQGEQFF.

The chain couples TRBV5-1 to TRBJ2-1; maybe TRBD2 (6 bases). This CDR3 contains 15 residues. Per the germline V gene, CDR1 is SGHRS and CDR2 is YFSETQ. Trimming removed 4 bases from V and 3 bases from J, with 14 bases in between. CDR3 bases: TGCGCCAGCAGCCCAGAAAGGGGACTCTACAATGAGCAGTTCTTC. This translates into CASSPERGLYNEQFF.

The chain links TRBV5-1 to TRBJ2-3, with 10 positions matching TRBD1. The CDR3 is 16 amino acids. J gave up 4 bases and V 4 bases, and 9 bases lay outside the gene matches. Germline values: CDR1 SGHRS, CDR2 YFSETQ. In DNA, the CDR3 is TGCGCCAGCAGCCCGGCCGGGGACAGGGGCTCAGATACGCAGTATTTT. It yields the protein CASSPAGDRGSDTQYF.

This chain uses TRBV5-4 with TRBJ1-1; 7 bases align to TRBD1. Looked up from germline, CDR1 is SGHNT and CDR2 is YYREEE (reference sequence). This CDR3 has 14 residues. V gave up 2 bases and J gave up 4 bases; unmatched junction bases: 5. Written as DNA, the CDR3 is TGTGCCAGCAGCTTTGATCGACAGGGCACTGAAGCTTTCTTT. This gives the protein CASSFDRQGTEAFF.

V usage is TRBV7-2 and J usage is TRBJ2-7, with no clear D. Germline assignment: CDR1 SGHTA and CDR2 FQGNSA. The V gene lost 1 base and the J gene lost 3 bases, with 16 bases spanning the gap. This CDR3 has 16 residues. The CDR3 DNA is TGTGCCAGCAGCTTAGGTTCATTAGGGTTCAGCTACGAGCAGTACTTC. This translates into CASSLGSLGFSYEQYF.

V gene TRBV30 combines with J gene TRBJ1-2; 7 bases are shared with TRBD1. Looked up from germline, CDR1 is GTSNPN and CDR2 is SVGIG (reference sequence). This CDR3 is built from 13 residues. V lost 2 bases, J lost 7 bases, and 7 bases stayed unmatched. CDR3 coding DNA: TGTGCCTGGAGTCAGACAGGGCGGGTTGGCTACACCTTC. Its protein is CAWSQTGRVGYTF.

The rearrangement joins TRBV18 to TRBJ2-7; 12 nucleotides line up with TRBD1. Trimming removed 5 bases from V and 5 bases from J; junction bases left unmatched: 7. Looked up from germline, CDR1 is KGHSH and CDR2 is LQKENI. This CDR3 region has 15 residues. The CDR3 coding sequence is TGTGCCAGCTCATCTGTGGGACAGGGGGCCAACGAGCAGTACTTC. Protein product: CASSSVGQGANEQYF.

The V gene is TRBV25-1, the J gene TRBJ2-5, with D perhaps matching TRBD2 (5 bases). Deletions cut 1 base from V and 2 bases from J, with 11 bases between. The CDR3 is 15 amino acids. Germline V gene sequence: CDR1 MGHDK, CDR2 SYGVNS. In nucleotides, the CDR3 is TGTGCCAGCAGTGAATCTAGGACTGTACAAGAGACCCAGTACTTC. Protein product: CASSESRTVQETQYF.

V usage is TRBV7-9 and J usage is TRBJ1-3; D unclear. Germline V gives CDR1 SEHNR, CDR2 FQNEAQ (reference sequence). V lost 2 bases to trimming and J lost 3 bases, with 11 bases between them. The CDR3 runs to 15 residues. The CDR3 sequence: CASSLTVSGGNTIYF. The CDR3 DNA sequence: TGTGCCAGCAGCTTAACAGTCTCCGGTGGAAACACCATATATTTT.

The J gene is TRBJ2-7, the V gene TRBV21-1; the D segment call TRBD1 is taken from the table without a DNA check. TRBV21-1 is described as a pseudogene. The CDR3 has 15 residues. CDR3 sequence reads: CASSGRTGGKDEQYF. CDR3 nucleotide sequence: TGTGCCAGCAGCGGCCGGACAGGGGGCAAGGACGAGCAGTACTTC.

This chain joins TRBV7-3 and TRBJ2-5, with 10 nucleotides matching TRBD1. The CDR3 is made up of 15 amino acids. The V segment lost 5 bases and the J segment 2 bases; nucleotides outside the gene matches: 5. Germline assignment: CDR1 SGHTA and CDR2 FQGTGA. The CDR3 DNA sequence: TGTGCCAGCAGCCAGGGACAGGGGAAACAAGAGACCCAGTACTTC. This translates into CASSQGQGKQETQYF.

CDR3 in DNA: TGCGCCAGCAGCCGGGGACAGGCCAACACTGAAGCTTTCTTT. Protein sequence: CASSRGQANTEAFF. The chain is built from TRBV5-1 and TRBJ1-1; 8 bases map to TRBD1. The CDR3 extends over 14 amino acids. The junction had 4 bases not matched to a gene; V was cut back by 4 bases and J by 2 bases. The germline V gene encodes CDR1 SGHRS and CDR2 YFSETQ.

The gene calls are TRBV7-8 and TRBJ2-3; D is perhaps TRBD2 (6 bases). The V and J ends lost 3 bases and 2 bases respectively, with 12 bases between them. Germline loops: CDR1 SGHVS, CDR2 FQNEAQ. The length of the CDR3 is 15 residues. The CDR3 DNA follows: TGTGCCAGCAGCTTGCCGGGGGAGTTCACAGATACGCAGTATTTT. Translation: CASSLPGEFTDTQYF. Full variable domain (outside the CDR3, taken from reference TRBV7-8 and TRBJ2-3): GAGVSQSPRYKVAKRGQDVALRCDPISGHVSLFWYQQALGQGPEFLTYFQNEAQLDKSGLPSDRFFAERPEGSVSTLKIQRTQQEDSAVYLCASSLPGEFTDTQYFGPGTRLTVL.

The chain is built from TRBV5-1 and TRBJ2-7; TRBD1 agrees at 9 bases. This CDR3 has 13 amino acids. Germline CDR1 is SGHRS and CDR2 is YFSETQ. Trimming took 4 bases from V and 5 from J; bases not matched to a gene: 4. The CDR3 reads CASSRWDRDEQYF. The CDR3 DNA follows: TGCGCCAGCAGCAGGTGGGACAGGGACGAGCAGTACTTC.

The chain has TRBV30 and TRBJ2-1; 8 positions match TRBD1. CDR1 and CDR2 (germline): GTSNPN, SVGIG (reference sequence). The CDR3 sequence is 15 residues long. V dropped 4 bases and J dropped 2; count of bases not matched to a gene: 7. The CDR3 here is CAWTPPTGAYNEQFF. The CDR3, as DNA: TGTGCCTGGACCCCTCCGACAGGGGCCTACAATGAGCAGTTCTTC.